Below are 19 T cell receptor beta chains sequenced from a single sample in a study of human T cells and chemical hapten exposure (dated by TCRdb to the early 2020s). Unfractionated whole blood was collected in Tempus Blood RNA tubes, and total RNA was extracted from that blood. Receptor amplification or capture employed 5' RACE. Sequencing used an Illumina MiSeq. The public sequencing data were trimmed at Q25 with fastp and processed into clonotypes with MiXCR by TCRdb, which kept only in-frame beta chains. Entries that share a CDR3 protein sequence are merged under the most common genes and DNA. The sample profile shows 95,000 to 120,000 distinct CDR3 sequences; around 20% of them were found once. The top ten hold around 3% of the sample. These receptors came from a human donor in good health.

This clonotype was observed a few times. The chain has TRBV2 and TRBJ1-1, with 7 bases that match TRBD1. CDR1 and CDR2 (germline): SNHLY, FYNNEI. Losses at the gene ends were 1 base for V and 6 bases for J; bases not matched to a gene: 2. The CDR3 consists of 13 residues. CDR3 sequence reads: CASSEGRGAEAFF. In DNA, the CDR3 is TGTGCCAGCAGTGAAGGCAGGGGGGCTGAAGCTTTCTTT.

This clonotype was counted a few times. The V call is TRBV4-2, the J call TRBJ2-7; 9 bases are a match to TRBD2. The CDR3 length is 13 residues. After removal of 3 bases from V and 4 bases from J, the junction contained 1 base not matched to a gene. Germline-derived CDR1 and CDR2 are LGHNA and YNFKEQ. This chain's CDR3 is CASSQREGYEQYF. CDR3 nucleotides: TGTGCCAGCAGCCAGCGGGAGGGGTACGAGCAGTACTTC.

This clonotype has only one observation. The chain links TRBV12-3 or TRBV12-4 to TRBJ2-5; 12 positions match TRBD2. The V and J ends lost 7 bases and 2 bases, in that order; junction bases with no gene match: 2. This CDR3 is built from 14 residues. CDR3 amino acids: CASKGTSGQETQYF. The CDR3 coding sequence is TGTGCCAGCAAGGGGACTAGCGGGCAAGAGACCCAGTACTTC.

This clonotype was found a few times. The V and J genes are TRBV11-1 and TRBJ2-3; either TRBD1 or TRBD2 may supply D (5 bases each). The CDR3 is 14 amino acids. Trimming shortened V by 5 bases and J by 3 bases, and 12 bases separated the two germline ends. CDR1 is SGHAT, CDR2 FQDESV, per germline (reference sequence). The CDR3 sequence: CASSPGPATDTQYF. The CDR3 DNA sequence: TGTGCCAGCAGCCCGGGGCCAGCAACAGATACGCAGTATTTT. The entire variable domain, with the rest obtained from reference TRBV11-1 and TRBJ2-3, is as follows: EAEVAQSPRYKITEKSQAVAFWCDPISGHATLYWYRQILGQGPELLVQFQDESVVDDSQLPKDRFSAERLKGVDSTLKIQPAELGDSAMYLCASSPGPATDTQYFGPGTRLTVL.

As DNA, the CDR3 is TGCGCCAGCAGTGAATGGAGAGGCACTGAAGCTTTCTTT. Protein sequence: CASSEWRGTEAFF. J is TRBJ1-1 and V is TRBV10-1; D is undetermined. Trimming pared 3 bases from V and 4 bases from J, leaving 9 bases between. Per germline, CDR1 WNHNN and CDR2 SYGVQD (reference sequence). This CDR3 has 13 residues.

V usage is TRBV12-3 or TRBV12-4 and J usage is TRBJ1-1, with D unresolved. With 3 bases removed from V and 8 bases from J, the gap between germline ends came to 13 bases. The CDR3 is 13 residues long. DNA of the CDR3: TGTGCCAGCAGTTTCGTTGGTTTGGGAGAAGCTTTCTTT. Protein sequence: CASSFVGLGEAFF.

J is TRBJ2-1 and V is TRBV28; D possibly uses TRBD1 or TRBD2 (5 bases each). Germline V gene sequence: CDR1 MDHEN, CDR2 SYDVKM. The CDR3 spans 16 residues. The V end was cut by 7 bases, the J end by 8 bases, with 24 bases between. This CDR3 is CASTTLLGDRGDEQFF. CDR3 bases: TGTGCCAGCACCACCCTCTTGGGAGACCGGGGCGATGAGCAGTTCTTC.

This clonotype was seen more than once but under ten times. V usage is TRBV5-1 and J usage is TRBJ2-5; tentative D call: TRBD1 (6 bases). There are 14 residues in the CDR3. Germline V gene sequence: CDR1 SGHRS, CDR2 YFSETQ. The V end was cut by 1 base, the J end by 3 bases, with 10 bases between. The CDR3 DNA sequence: TGCGCCAGCAGCTTGATGGACAGAAAAGAGACCCAGTACTTC. Translating it yields CASSLMDRKETQYF. Based on the CDR3 plus reference TRBV5-1 and TRBJ2-5, the full variable domain is KAGVTQTPRYLIKTRGQQVTLSCSPISGHRSVSWYQQTPGQGLQFLFEYFSETQRNKGNFPGRFSGRQFSNSRSEMNVSTLELGDSALYLCASSLMDRKETQYFGPGTRLLVL.

This clonotype was detected only a few times. The chain links TRBV4-1 to TRBJ2-1; D assignment may be TRBD1 or TRBD2 (5 bases each). Germline assignment: CDR1 MGHRA and CDR2 YSYEKL. V gave up 1 base and J gave up 4 bases, with 11 bases separating them. CDR3 size: 15 residues. CDR3 loop: CASSQAGPLYNEQFF. In DNA, the CDR3 is TGCGCCAGCAGCCAAGCGGGGCCACTTTACAATGAGCAGTTCTTC.

This clonotype was seen a few times. The V and J genes are TRBV5-1 and TRBJ1-1, with D hard to call. Looked up from germline, CDR1 is SGHRS and CDR2 is YFSETQ. The length of the CDR3 is 13 residues. The V end lost 1 base, the J end lost 0 bases, and 4 bases lay between the germline ends. Here the CDR3 reads CASSLRVNTEAFF. For the CDR3, the DNA is TGCGCCAGCAGCTTGAGAGTGAACACTGAAGCTTTCTTT.

The chain combines TRBV29-1 with TRBJ2-1; no definite D call. This CDR3 comprises 14 residues. V gave up 0 bases and J gave up 7 bases, with 13 bases separating them. CDR1 and CDR2 (germline): SQVTM, ANQGSEA. CDR3 coding DNA: TGCAGCGTTGAAGAGCCCGGCGGTAGGAATGAGCAGTTCTTC. This encodes CSVEEPGGRNEQFF.

The rearrangement joins TRBV18 to TRBJ2-3; TRBD2 aligns across 7 bases. Germline V lookup: CDR1 KGHSH, CDR2 LQKENI. The CDR3 covers 17 residues. V shed 3 bases, J shed 5 bases, and the junction held 14 bases outside the gene matches. CDR3 DNA sequence: TGTGCCAGCTCACCCTCGTCGGCGGGAGAAGGCGGAGATACGCAGTATTTT. The encoded protein is CASSPSSAGEGGDTQYF.

The rearrangement joins TRBV7-9 to TRBJ1-4; 7 bases map to TRBD1. The J segment lost 7 bases and the V segment lost 5 bases, leaving 7 bases of the junction unmatched. Germline values: CDR1 SEHNR, CDR2 FQNEAQ (reference sequence). The CDR3 has 14 residues. The DNA of the CDR3 is TGTGCCAGCAGCACTCGACAGGGCGGTGAAAAACTGTTTTTT. It encodes CASSTRQGGEKLFF.

This clonotype has only a few counts. The V gene is TRBV11-2, the J gene TRBJ1-4; D ambiguous. The CDR3 is 14 amino acids. Trimming took off 2 bases at V and 8 bases at J, with 12 bases between the two ends. Looked up from germline, CDR1 is SGHAT and CDR2 is FQNNGV. The CDR3 DNA is TGTGCCAGCAGCTTATTGGGGAGGTTGGAAAAACTGTTTTTT. Its translation: CASSLLGRLEKLFF.

This clonotype has a handful of counts. V and J are TRBV5-1 and TRBJ2-1, with 11 nucleotides matching TRBD2. The CDR3 consists of 16 residues. Trimming cost V 3 bases and J 8 bases; bases outside gene matches: 10. CDR1 is SGHRS and CDR2 is YFSETQ in the germline V gene. The CDR3 sequence: CASSSRTSGSADEQFF. The CDR3 nucleotides are TGCGCCAGCAGCTCTCGTACTAGCGGGAGTGCAGATGAGCAGTTCTTC.

This clonotype was detected only a few times. CDR3 amino acids: CASSLRDRTLNTEAFF. CDR3 bases: TGTGCCAGCAGCTTACGGGACAGAACACTGAACACTGAAGCTTTCTTT. The chain recombines TRBV7-3 with TRBJ1-1; 7 bases match TRBD1. Germline loops: CDR1 SGHTA, CDR2 FQGTGA. CDR3 length: 16 amino acids. The V gene end was trimmed by 2 bases and the J gene end by 0 bases; junction bases not matched to a gene: 6.

The gene calls are TRBV6-6 and TRBJ1-1; a weak D match, TRBD1 (5 bases). This CDR3 is built from 15 residues. Germline V gene data show CDR1 as MNHNY and CDR2 as SVGAGI (reference sequence). Trimming shortened V by 7 bases and J by 11 bases, and 26 bases separated the two germline ends. Here the CDR3 reads CASTVRSIAGQEAFF. The CDR3, as DNA: TGTGCCAGCACCGTCCGATCTATAGCGGGGCAGGAGGCTTTCTTT.

This clonotype was seen only a few times. V usage is TRBV13 and J usage is TRBJ2-3; 10 positions agree with TRBD2. The CDR3 is 16 amino acids. The J segment lost 4 bases and the V segment lost 5 bases, leaving 9 bases of the junction unmatched. From germline, CDR1 is PRHDT and CDR2 FYEKMQ (reference sequence). The CDR3 is CASSLGLAVIPDTQYF. The DNA for the CDR3 is TGTGCCAGCAGCCTCGGACTAGCGGTCATCCCAGATACGCAGTATTTT.

The rearrangement links TRBV5-1 to TRBJ2-3, with D possibly matching TRBD1 (5 bases). Trimming removed 0 bases at V and 3 bases at J, with 11 bases between. The CDR3 covers 15 residues. CDR1 is SGHRS, CDR2 YFSETQ, per germline. The CDR3 sequence is CASSLEGRETDTQYF. CDR3 DNA sequence: TGCGCCAGCAGCTTGGAGGGCAGGGAAACAGATACGCAGTATTTT.